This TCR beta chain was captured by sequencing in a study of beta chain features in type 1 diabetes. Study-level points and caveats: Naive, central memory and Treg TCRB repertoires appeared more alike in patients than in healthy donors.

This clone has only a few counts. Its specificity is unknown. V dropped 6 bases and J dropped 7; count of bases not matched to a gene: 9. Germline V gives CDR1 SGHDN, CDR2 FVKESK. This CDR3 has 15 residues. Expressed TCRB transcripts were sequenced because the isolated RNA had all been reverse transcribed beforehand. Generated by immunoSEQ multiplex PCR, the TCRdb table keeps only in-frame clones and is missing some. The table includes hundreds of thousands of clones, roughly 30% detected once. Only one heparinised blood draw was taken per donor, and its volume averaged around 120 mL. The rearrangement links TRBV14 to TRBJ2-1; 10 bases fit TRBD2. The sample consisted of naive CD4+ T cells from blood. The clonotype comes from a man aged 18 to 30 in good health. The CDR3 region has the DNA TGTGCCAGCAGTCCTAGCGGGAGACTCCGAAATGAGCAGTTCTTC. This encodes CASSPSGRLRNEQFF.